This is a list of T cell receptor beta chains from one sample in a study of blood T cell repertoires in COVID-19. The method was immunoSEQ multiplex PCR; TCRdb's version includes in-frame clones alone and lacks a portion of them. This table has over 150,000 clones, approximately 85% appearing once. Sequenced input: peripheral blood. The receptor set was obtained from a man aged 60 to 75 with COVID-19, enrolled during active disease. The CDR3 runs from the conserved cysteine through the conserved F or W. Fields, in order: V gene, J gene, clone size, CDR3 protein. For some rows the clone size is stated as once, few or many, or as a class when expanded; others skip it.

v_call: TRBV10-3
j_call: TRBJ1-2
clone_size: NA
cdr3_aa: CAINRQVDDYGYTF

v_call: TRBV11-2
j_call: TRBJ1-1
clone_size: NA
cdr3_aa: CASSSQTGIAEAFF

v_call: TRBV7-2
j_call: TRBJ1-2
clone_size: NA
cdr3_aa: CASSFVFRGYTF

v_call: TRBV6-5
j_call: TRBJ2-7
clone_size: NA
cdr3_aa: CASSYGEAYEQYF

v_call: TRBV2
j_call: TRBJ2-4
clone_size: NA
cdr3_aa: CASSEGGNNPLAKNIQYF

v_call: TRBV6-5
j_call: TRBJ1-2
clone_size: NA
cdr3_aa: CASSYSRTGGGYGYTF

v_call: TRBV3-1/TRBV3-2
j_call: TRBJ2-3
clone_size: NA
cdr3_aa: CASSRDRSTDTQYF

v_call: TRBV4-1
j_call: TRBJ1-5
clone_size: few
cdr3_aa: CASSQGVFGISNQPQHF

v_call: TRBV28
j_call: TRBJ2-1
clone_size: NA
cdr3_aa: CASSSQWGGTYNEQFF

v_call: TRBV5-1
j_call: TRBJ1-3
clone_size: NA
cdr3_aa: CASRGSSSGNTIYF

v_call: TRBV18
j_call: TRBJ1-2
clone_size: NA
cdr3_aa: CASSPTGGEGYTF

v_call: TRBV7-8
j_call: TRBJ1-2
clone_size: NA
cdr3_aa: CASSLNVPGGYGYTF

v_call: TRBV7-3
j_call: TRBJ2-7
clone_size: once
cdr3_aa: CASSTDSVAYEQYF

v_call: TRBV10-3
j_call: TRBJ1-1
clone_size: NA
cdr3_aa: CAISAQGAGTEAFF

v_call: TRBV11-3
j_call: TRBJ1-2
clone_size: NA
cdr3_aa: CASSSTGQGNYGYTF

v_call: TRBV7-2
j_call: TRBJ1-2
clone_size: few
cdr3_aa: CASSLQGAGYGYTF

v_call: TRBV7-2
j_call: TRBJ1-1
clone_size: once
cdr3_aa: CASSLAGANTEAFF

v_call: TRBV21-1
j_call: TRBJ2-1
clone_size: NA
cdr3_aa: CASSKSSWTGAWNEQFF

v_call: TRBV19
j_call: TRBJ1-1
clone_size: NA
cdr3_aa: CASSISVTRRNTEAFF

v_call: TRBV5-1
j_call: TRBJ1-6
clone_size: NA
cdr3_aa: CASSPLQGADGSPLHF

v_call: TRBV30
j_call: TRBJ2-5
clone_size: few
cdr3_aa: CAWRPQPGQGQETQYF

v_call: TRBV11-2
j_call: TRBJ1-6
clone_size: NA
cdr3_aa: CASSLDPVVPLHF

v_call: TRBV11-2
j_call: TRBJ2-1
clone_size: NA
cdr3_aa: CASSIRGIEQFF

v_call: TRBV19
j_call: TRBJ1-1
clone_size: NA
cdr3_aa: CASVLGGNTEAFF

v_call: TRBV5-1
j_call: TRBJ2-7
clone_size: NA
cdr3_aa: CASSPLLAQVSYEQYF

v_call: TRBV5-1
j_call: TRBJ2-5
clone_size: once
cdr3_aa: CASSFYAQGAGETQYF

v_call: TRBV19
j_call: TRBJ1-3
clone_size: NA
cdr3_aa: CASSIDTGQGSNTIYF

v_call: TRBV9
j_call: TRBJ2-7
clone_size: NA
cdr3_aa: CASSEGGASGSFNEQYF

v_call: TRBV7-3
j_call: TRBJ2-1
clone_size: NA
cdr3_aa: CASSPGDSDYNEQFF

v_call: TRBV28
j_call: TRBJ2-7
clone_size: NA
cdr3_aa: CATLDSSSYEQYF

v_call: TRBV6-5
j_call: TRBJ1-2
clone_size: NA
cdr3_aa: CASSYTGDRAESGYTF

v_call: TRBV7-2
j_call: TRBJ1-2
clone_size: few
cdr3_aa: CASSSNPGQGNYGYTF

v_call: TRBV7-2
j_call: TRBJ1-5
clone_size: NA
cdr3_aa: CASSLGGIRGNQPQHF

v_call: TRBV20-1
j_call: TRBJ2-7
clone_size: NA
cdr3_aa: CSASTTDRVSYEQYF

v_call: TRBV24-1
j_call: TRBJ1-1
clone_size: NA
cdr3_aa: CATSDPGLRAFF

v_call: TRBV19
j_call: TRBJ2-1
clone_size: NA
cdr3_aa: CASSTGEWSNEQFF

v_call: TRBV19
j_call: TRBJ1-1
clone_size: NA
cdr3_aa: CASRRTRLNTEAFF

v_call: TRBV29-1
j_call: TRBJ1-1
clone_size: NA
cdr3_aa: CSVEMDRENTEAFF

v_call: TRBV28
j_call: TRBJ2-7
clone_size: NA
cdr3_aa: CASSEHGSASYEQYF

v_call: TRBV10-3
j_call: TRBJ1-5
clone_size: NA
cdr3_aa: CAISQSGPINQPQHF

v_call: TRBV27
j_call: TRBJ2-7
clone_size: NA
cdr3_aa: CASGTPPYEQYF

v_call: TRBV21-1
j_call: TRBJ2-3
clone_size: NA
cdr3_aa: CASSERLDRTDTQYF

v_call: TRBV6-5
j_call: TRBJ1-2
clone_size: NA
cdr3_aa: CASSRGTANYGYTF

v_call: TRBV19
j_call: TRBJ1-1
clone_size: NA
cdr3_aa: CASSTPGQARNTEAFF

v_call: TRBV30
j_call: TRBJ1-1
clone_size: NA
cdr3_aa: CAWSGRQANTEAFF